The rows below give T cell receptor beta chains drawn from one sample of a study of graft-versus-host responses after intestinal transplantation. Repertoires were generated with immunoSEQ multiplex PCR, while TCRdb's copy carries only in-frame clones and drops some. The sample records 100,000 or so clones, approximately 95% being singletons. No antigen is known for these receptors. The sequencing used unstimulated CD8+ T cells sorted from spleen or lymph node cells, collected before transplant. These receptors all stem from a human donor who was the organ donor for an intestinal transplant. Both conserved end residues are part of each CDR3. A D gene is named only where the DNA matches it firmly. Clone sizes are given selectively: once, few, many, or a class where the clone is expanded.

TRBV10-3,once,TRBJ2-3,TRBD1,TGTGCCATCAGTGAGGCGACAGGGTCCAAAGATACGCAGTATTTT,CAISEATGSKDTQYF
TRBV15,NA,TRBJ2-1,NA,TGTGCCACCAGCCGAGGGGGGGCGGGAGTGGACAATGAGCAGTTCTTC,CATSRGGAGVDNEQFF
TRBV14,NA,TRBJ2-3,TRBD2,TGTGCCAGCAGCCAAGTACGGGGGGTCGCAGATACGCAGTATTTT,CASSQVRGVADTQYF
TRBV4-1,NA,TRBJ2-3,TRBD2,TGCGCCAGCAGCCAAGCCGGTGCGGGGGTTAGCACAGATACGCAGTATTTT,CASSQAGAGVSTDTQYF
TRBV7-3,NA,TRBJ2-1,NA,TGTGCCAGCAGCTCCCCCGAGGGGGGGAATTACAATGAGCAGTTCTTC,CASSSPEGGNYNEQFF
TRBV5-1,NA,TRBJ2-5,TRBD1,TGCGCCAGCAGCTTGGGTACAGGGGGCCACCAAGAGACCCAGTACTTC,CASSLGTGGHQETQYF
TRBV11-2,NA,TRBJ2-7,NA,TGTGCCAGCAGCCTCCGCCCGGCAGGTACCTACGAGCAGTACTTC,CASSLRPAGTYEQYF
TRBV5-8,NA,TRBJ2-1,NA,TGTGCCAGCAGCTTGGGACTTAGCAATGAGCAGTTCTTC,CASSLGLSNEQFF
TRBV7-3,NA,TRBJ2-7,NA,TGTGCCAGCAGCTTACTAGGCGGGTCGGGCTACGAGCAGTACTTC,CASSLLGGSGYEQYF
TRBV6-1,few,TRBJ1-1,NA,TGTGCCAGCAGGGGGAGAGGCACTGAAGCTTTCTTT,CASRGRGTEAFF
TRBV19,NA,TRBJ2-1,NA,TGTGCCAGTAGCCGGCCACCGGGACTTGCGGCGAATGAGCAGTTCTTC,CASSRPPGLAANEQFF
TRBV7-9,NA,TRBJ2-2,NA,TGTGCCAGCAGCTTATTAGCCGGAGAGGGCACCGGGGAGCTGTTTTTT,CASSLLAGEGTGELFF
TRBV25-1,NA,TRBJ2-6,NA,TGTGCCAGCCTCGTCGGGTCGTGGCTCTCTGGGGCCAACGTCCTGACTTTC,CASLVGSWLSGANVLTF
TRBV4-1,NA,TRBJ1-6,NA,TGCGCCAGCAGCCAAGATCGCCGCTCATCCAGGGCCGAACCTCTTAATTCACCCCTCCACTTT,CASSQDRRSSRAEPLNSPLHF
TRBV4-1,NA,TRBJ1-3,NA,TGCGCCAGCAGCCAAGTAGCTATAGTGGGTGGAAACACCATATATTTT,CASSQVAIVGGNTIYF
TRBV6-6,NA,TRBJ2-3,TRBD2,TGTGCCAGCAGCTTGGGACTAGCGGGAAGGACAGATACGCAGTATTTT,CASSLGLAGRTDTQYF
TRBV28,NA,TRBJ1-5,TRBD1,TGTGCCAGCAGTTTATTCGACAGGGATGGCAGGCAGCCCCAGCATTTT,CASSLFDRDGRQPQHF
TRBV13,NA,TRBJ2-7,TRBD2,TGTGCCAGCAGCTTTTCGCTAGCGGACTACGAGCAGTACTTC,CASSFSLADYEQYF
TRBV4-2,NA,TRBJ2-2,NA,TGTGCCAGCAGCCCCCTCGGGGGATCGGCCGGGGAGCTGTTTTTT,CASSPLGGSAGELFF
TRBV12-5,NA,TRBJ1-5,NA,TGTGCTAGTGGCCCCCTTCCCACCAGGGCTGGGGTGAATCAGCCCCAGCATTTT,CASGPLPTRAGVNQPQHF
TRBV27,NA,TRBJ2-5,NA,TGTGCCAGCAGTTTAGGGGGCCCGCAAGAGACCCAGTACTTC,CASSLGGPQETQYF
TRBV28,NA,TRBJ2-1,TRBD2,TGTGCCAGCAGTTTAGGGGCGGGAGGGCCGGGTGAGCAGTTCTTC,CASSLGAGGPGEQFF